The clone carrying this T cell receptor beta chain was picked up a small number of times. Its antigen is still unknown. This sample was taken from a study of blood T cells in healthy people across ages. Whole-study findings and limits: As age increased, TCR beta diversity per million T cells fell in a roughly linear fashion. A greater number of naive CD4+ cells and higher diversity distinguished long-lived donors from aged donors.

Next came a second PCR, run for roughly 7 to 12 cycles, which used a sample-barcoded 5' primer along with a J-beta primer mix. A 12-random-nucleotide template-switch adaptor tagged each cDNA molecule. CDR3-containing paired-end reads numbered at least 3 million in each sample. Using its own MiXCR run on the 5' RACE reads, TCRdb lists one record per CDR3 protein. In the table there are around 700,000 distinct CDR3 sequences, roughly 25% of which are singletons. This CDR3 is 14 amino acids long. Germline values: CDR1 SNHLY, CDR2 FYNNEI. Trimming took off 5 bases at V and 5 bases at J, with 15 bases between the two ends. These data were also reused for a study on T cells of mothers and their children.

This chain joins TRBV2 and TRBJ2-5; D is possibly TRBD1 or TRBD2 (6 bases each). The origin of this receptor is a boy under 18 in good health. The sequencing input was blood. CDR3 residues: CASSSERGEETQYF. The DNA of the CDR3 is TGTGCCAGCAGTTCGGAGAGGGGGGAGGAGACCCAGTACTTC.